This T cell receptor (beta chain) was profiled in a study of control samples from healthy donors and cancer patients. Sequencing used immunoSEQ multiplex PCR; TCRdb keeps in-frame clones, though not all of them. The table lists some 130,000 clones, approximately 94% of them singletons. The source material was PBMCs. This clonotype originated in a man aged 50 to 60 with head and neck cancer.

CDR3 region: CATSRIRKGPGNQPQHF. CDR3 DNA sequence: TGTGCCACCAGCAGGATTCGAAAGGGGCCTGGCAATCAGCCCCAGCATTTT. This chain links TRBV15 with TRBJ1-5; possible D gene TRBD1, 5 bases. The V end lost 3 bases, the J end lost 2 bases, and 17 bases lay between the germline ends. Looked up from germline, CDR1 is LNHNV and CDR2 is YYDKDF (reference sequence). The CDR3 runs to 17 residues. The full variable domain, its missing parts supplied by reference TRBV15 and TRBJ1-5, is DAMVIQNPRYQVTQFGKPVTLSCSQTLNHNVMYWYQQKSSQAPKLLFHYYDKDFNNEADTPDNFQSRRPNTSFCFLDIRSPGLGDTAMYLCATSRIRKGPGNQPQHFGDGTRLSIL.